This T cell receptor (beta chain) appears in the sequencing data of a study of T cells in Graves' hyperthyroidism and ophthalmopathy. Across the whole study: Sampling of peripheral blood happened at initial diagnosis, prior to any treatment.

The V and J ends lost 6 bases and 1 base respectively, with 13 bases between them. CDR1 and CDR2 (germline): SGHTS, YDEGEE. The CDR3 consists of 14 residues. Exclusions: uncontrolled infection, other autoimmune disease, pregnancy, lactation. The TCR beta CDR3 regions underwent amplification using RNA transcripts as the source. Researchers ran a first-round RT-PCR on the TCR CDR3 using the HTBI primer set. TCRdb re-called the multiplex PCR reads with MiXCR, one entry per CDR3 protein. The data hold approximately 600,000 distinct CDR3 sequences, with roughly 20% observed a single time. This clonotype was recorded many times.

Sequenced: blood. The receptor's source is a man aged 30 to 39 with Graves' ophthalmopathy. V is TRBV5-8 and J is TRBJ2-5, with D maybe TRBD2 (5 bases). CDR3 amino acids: CASTTGRGQETQYF. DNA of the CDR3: TGTGCCAGCACCACCGGACGGGGCCAAGAGACCCAGTACTTC. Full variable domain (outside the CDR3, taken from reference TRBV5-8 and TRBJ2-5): EAGVTQSPTHLIKTRGQQATLRCSPISGHTSVYWYQQALGLGLQFLLWYDEGEERNRGNFPPRFSGRQFPNYSSELNVNALELEDSALYLCASTTGRGQETQYFGPGTRLLVL.